The clone carrying this T cell receptor beta chain was seen more than once but under ten times. MiXCR, applied by TCRdb to the 5' RACE reads, yields one record per CDR3 protein. Of about 62,000 distinct CDR3 sequences listed, about 4% are singletons. These data originate in a study of neurological immune-mediated disorders. The V gene lost 0 bases and the J gene lost 5 bases, with 11 bases spanning the gap. This CDR3 is built from 14 residues. Germline CDR1 and CDR2: SGHRS and YFSETQ. Sequencing was carried out using PBMCs. The sequence came from a woman between 45 and 65 years old with multiple sclerosis. The genes are TRBV5-1 and TRBJ2-5; maybe TRBD1 (6 bases). The CDR3 here is CASSLVAGVETQYF. The CDR3 nucleotides read TGCGCCAGCAGCTTGGTTGCAGGGGTGGAGACCCAGTACTTC.